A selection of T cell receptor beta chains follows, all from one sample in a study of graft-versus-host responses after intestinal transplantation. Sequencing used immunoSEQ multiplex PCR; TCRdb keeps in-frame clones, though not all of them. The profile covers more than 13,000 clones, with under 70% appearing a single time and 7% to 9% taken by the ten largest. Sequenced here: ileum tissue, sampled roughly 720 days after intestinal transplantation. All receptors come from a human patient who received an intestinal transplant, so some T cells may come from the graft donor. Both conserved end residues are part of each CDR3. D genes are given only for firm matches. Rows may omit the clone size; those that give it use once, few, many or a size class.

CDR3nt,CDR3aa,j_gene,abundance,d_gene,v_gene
TGTGCCAGCAGTGGGTTTCGGGGGGACGGCTACACCTTC,CASSGFRGDGYTF,TRBJ1-2,-,-,TRBV6-1
TGTGCCAGCAGTGGCTTACCTAGGGGCCCCGAGGCCTGGGAGACCCAGTACTTC,CASSGLPRGPEAWETQYF,TRBJ2-5,-,-,TRBV9
TGTGCCAGCAGCAGGACAGGGGATACGGCTTTCTTT,CASSRTGDTAFF,TRBJ1-1,-,TRBD1,TRBV5-3
TGCGCCAGCAGCTGGACTAGCGGGGCTTACAATGAGCAGTTCTTC,CASSWTSGAYNEQFF,TRBJ2-1,-,TRBD2,TRBV5-1
TGTGCCAGCAGCTTAACGGGAATCTCTGGAAACACCATATATTTT,CASSLTGISGNTIYF,TRBJ1-3,once,-,TRBV7-6
TGTGCCAGCAGACCCGGGGGGACTAGCGGCCACGAGCAGTACTTC,CASRPGGTSGHEQYF,TRBJ2-7,-,TRBD2,TRBV6-6
TGTGCCAGCAGTTTATGGATCGGGACAGAGACAACTAATGAAAAACTGTTTTTT,CASSLWIGTETTNEKLFF,TRBJ1-4,-,TRBD1,TRBV27
TGTGCCAGCAGTTACTCTGCCAGGGGCTATGGCTACACCTTC,CASSYSARGYGYTF,TRBJ1-2,-,-,TRBV6-5
TGTGCCAGCTCACCATTGGGCGACTACGAGCAGTACTTC,CASSPLGDYEQYF,TRBJ2-7,-,-,TRBV18
TGTGCCAGCAGTTCGGCGGGACAGCGATTCTACGAGCAGTACTTC,CASSSAGQRFYEQYF,TRBJ2-7,-,-,TRBV27
TGTGCCAGCAGCTCCGGCACCAGAACCCGGGACAGGGGATCGTACGAGCAGTACTTC,CASSSGTRTRDRGSYEQYF,TRBJ2-7,-,TRBD1,TRBV7-6
TGTGCCAGCTCACTTGGACAGGGAGCGATGGTAAGGGAAGCTTTCTTT,CASSLGQGAMVREAFF,TRBJ1-1,-,TRBD1,TRBV18
TGCGCCAGCAGACAGAACACTGAAGCTTTCTTT,CASRQNTEAFF,TRBJ1-1,-,-,TRBV4-3
TGTGCCAGCTCACCGGGCGGGAACTATGGCTACACCTTC,CASSPGGNYGYTF,TRBJ1-2,few,-,TRBV18